This T cell receptor beta chain was recorded in a study of CD8 T cells in ankylosing spondylitis. Study results and caveats: Significant enrichment of disease-linked clones was reportedly seen in matched ankylosing spondylitis synovial fluid.

Germline assignment: CDR1 SGDLS and CDR2 YYNGEE. CDR3 length equals 15 residues. V was pared by 3 bases and J by 3 bases, with 6 bases of the junction left unmatched. For this clonotype: Its target is unknown.

Quantitative 5'-RACE with molecular barcodes generated TCR beta libraries. TCRdb used MiXCR to reprocess the 5' RACE reads, holding one entry per CDR3 protein. The sample has roughly 150,000 distinct CDR3 sequences, under 35% seen once. This chain connects TRBV9 to TRBJ2-3; 8 bases fit TRBD1. The receptor comes from a male donor with ankylosing spondylitis. Sequences were obtained from synovial fluid, either unsorted or a sorted T cell fraction (not recorded which). CDR3 region: CASSGRTGWTDTQYF. CDR3 nucleotides: TGTGCCAGCAGCGGGAGGACAGGGTGGACAGATACGCAGTATTTT.